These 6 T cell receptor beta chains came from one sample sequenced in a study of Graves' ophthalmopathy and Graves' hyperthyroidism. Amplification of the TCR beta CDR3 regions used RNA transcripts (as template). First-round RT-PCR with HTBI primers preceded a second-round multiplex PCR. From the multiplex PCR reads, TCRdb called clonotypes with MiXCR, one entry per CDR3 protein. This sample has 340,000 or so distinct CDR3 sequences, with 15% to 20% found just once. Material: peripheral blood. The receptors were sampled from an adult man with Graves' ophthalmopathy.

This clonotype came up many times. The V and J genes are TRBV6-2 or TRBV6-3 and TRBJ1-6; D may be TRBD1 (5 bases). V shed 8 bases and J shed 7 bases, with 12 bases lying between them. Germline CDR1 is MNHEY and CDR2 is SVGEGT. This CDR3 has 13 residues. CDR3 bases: TGTGCCAGCGAAGGGGCGGTGAATTCACCCCTCCACTTT. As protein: CASEGAVNSPLHF.

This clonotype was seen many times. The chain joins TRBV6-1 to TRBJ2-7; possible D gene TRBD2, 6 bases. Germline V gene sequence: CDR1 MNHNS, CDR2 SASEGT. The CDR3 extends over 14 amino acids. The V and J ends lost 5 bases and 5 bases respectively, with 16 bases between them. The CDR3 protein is CASSRGTESHEQYF. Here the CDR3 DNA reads TGTGCCAGCAGTCGGGGGACCGAAAGCCACGAGCAGTACTTC.

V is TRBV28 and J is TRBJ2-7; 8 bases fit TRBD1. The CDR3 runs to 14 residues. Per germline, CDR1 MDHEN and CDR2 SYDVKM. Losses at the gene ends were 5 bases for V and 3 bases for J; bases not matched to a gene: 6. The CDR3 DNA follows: TGTGCCAGCAGTCAGACAGGGGACCTCTACGAGCAGTACTTC. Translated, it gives CASSQTGDLYEQYF.

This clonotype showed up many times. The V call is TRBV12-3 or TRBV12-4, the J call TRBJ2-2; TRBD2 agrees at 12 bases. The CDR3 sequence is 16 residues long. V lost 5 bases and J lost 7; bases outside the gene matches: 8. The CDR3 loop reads CASSPSSGGAGGELFF. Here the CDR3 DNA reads TGTGCCAGCAGTCCCTCTAGCGGGGGGGCCGGCGGGGAGCTGTTTTTT.

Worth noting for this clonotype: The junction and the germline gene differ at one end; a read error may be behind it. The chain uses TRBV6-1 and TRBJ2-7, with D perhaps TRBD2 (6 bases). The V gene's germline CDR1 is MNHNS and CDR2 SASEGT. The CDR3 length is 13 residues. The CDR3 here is CASSVRGYYEQSF. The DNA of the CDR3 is TGTGCCAGCAGTGTTCGGGGGTACTACGAGCAGTCCTTC.

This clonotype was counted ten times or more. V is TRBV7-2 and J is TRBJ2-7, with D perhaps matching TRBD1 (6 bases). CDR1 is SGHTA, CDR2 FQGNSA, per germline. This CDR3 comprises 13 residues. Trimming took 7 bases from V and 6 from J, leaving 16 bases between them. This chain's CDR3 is CASTQDRRSEQYF. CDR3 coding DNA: TGTGCCAGCACCCAGGACAGAAGGAGCGAGCAGTACTTC.